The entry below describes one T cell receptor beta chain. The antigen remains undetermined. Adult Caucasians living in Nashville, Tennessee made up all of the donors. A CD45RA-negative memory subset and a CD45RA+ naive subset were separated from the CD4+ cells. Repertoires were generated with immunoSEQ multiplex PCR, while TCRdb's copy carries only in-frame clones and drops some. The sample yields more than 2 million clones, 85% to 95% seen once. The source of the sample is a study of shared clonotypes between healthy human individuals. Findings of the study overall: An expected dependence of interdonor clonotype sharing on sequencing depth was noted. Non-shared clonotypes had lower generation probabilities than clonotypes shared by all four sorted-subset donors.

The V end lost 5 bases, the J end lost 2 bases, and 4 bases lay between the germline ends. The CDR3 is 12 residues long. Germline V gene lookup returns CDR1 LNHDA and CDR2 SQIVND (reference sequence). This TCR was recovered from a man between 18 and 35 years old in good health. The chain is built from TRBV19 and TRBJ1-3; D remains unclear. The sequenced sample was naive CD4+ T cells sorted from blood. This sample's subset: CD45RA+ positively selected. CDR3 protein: CASSDPGNTIYF. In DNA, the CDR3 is TGTGCCAGTAGTGACCCTGGAAACACCATATATTTT.